This T cell receptor (beta chain) comes out of a study of identical twins. This CDR3 region has 15 residues. Per germline, CDR1 SEHNR and CDR2 FQNEAQ (reference sequence). Deletions cut 1 base from V and 5 bases from J, with 12 bases between. This clonotype was recorded a few times. Its antigen is undetermined. Carrying unique molecular identifiers, the cDNA also gained a universal primer site through template switching. Using its own MiXCR run on the 5' RACE reads, TCRdb lists one record per CDR3 protein. The table has some 600,000 distinct CDR3 sequences, under 8.5% seen once; the top ten hold 1.6%. Study findings and constraints: Whereas memory repertoires showed no such difference, abundant cord blood beta clonotypes carried fewer insertions. Twin-shared out-of-frame alpha sequences showed excess low generation probability.

The sample also formed part of further work on yellow fever vaccine responses in identical twins. That source notes: Reportedly, the T cell response mounted by twins to vaccine seemed partly convergent, partly personalized.

The receptor was derived from a young woman in good health. V is TRBV7-9 and J is TRBJ1-5, with unresolved D. The sample taken for sequencing was PBMCs. This CDR3 is CASSLGSGVHQPQHF. CDR3 DNA sequence: TGTGCCAGCAGCTTAGGGTCGGGTGTCCATCAGCCCCAGCATTTT.